These 17 T cell receptor beta chains were sequenced from one sample in a study of memory CD4+ T cells and cytomegalovirus serostatus. Assay used: immunoSEQ multiplex PCR; TCRdb lists only in-frame clones, some missing. The sample lists tens of thousands of clones, about 70% occurring once. The sort gate was single viable CD3+CD4+CD8-CD45RO+ cells for memory CD4+ T cells. Specimen: memory CD4+ T cells from blood. All receptors come from an adult in good health and CMV-seropositive.

The chain has TRBV7-3 and TRBJ2-3; the D is unclear. This CDR3 has 14 residues. Deletions cut 3 bases from V and 0 bases from J, with 7 bases between. Germline CDR1 is SGHTA and CDR2 is FQGTGA. CDR3 nucleotide sequence: TGTGCCAGCAGCTTGACCGCTAGCACAGATACGCAGTATTTT. Amino acids: CASSLTASTDTQYF.

In DNA form, the CDR3 reads TGCAGTGCTGATAGCCGAGATACGCAGTATTTT. It codes for CSADSRDTQYF. V is TRBV20-1 and J is TRBJ2-3, with D hard to call. The CDR3 is 11 residues long. Trimming shortened V by 5 bases and J by 5 bases, and 8 bases separated the two germline ends. Per germline, CDR1 DFQATT and CDR2 SNEGSKA (reference sequence).

This clone was recorded a few times. The chain is built from TRBV27 and TRBJ2-1; 8 nucleotides line up with TRBD1. V dropped 6 bases and J dropped 5; count of bases not matched to a gene: 6. Germline CDR1 MNHEY, CDR2 SMNVEV (reference sequence). CDR3 size: 14 residues. The CDR3 reads CASSRGPFDNEQFF. CDR3 DNA sequence: TGTGCCAGCAGCAGGGGGCCATTCGACAATGAGCAGTTCTTC.

The rearrangement links TRBV19 to TRBJ2-5; 7 positions agree with TRBD1. CDR3 length: 14 amino acids. J gave up 1 base and V 3 bases, and 2 bases lay outside the gene matches. The germline CDR1 and CDR2 sequences are LNHDA and SQIVND (reference sequence). This CDR3 reads CASSIGDSQETQYF. The CDR3 bases are TGTGCCAGTAGTATCGGGGACAGCCAAGAGACCCAGTACTTC.

The chain joins TRBV7-3 to TRBJ2-7; unclear D gene. The CDR3 contains 14 residues. Trimming shortened V by 0 bases and J by 3 bases, and 9 bases separated the two germline ends. Germline V CDR1 and CDR2: SGHTA, FQGTGA. The DNA of the CDR3 is TGTGCCAGCAGCTTAACAGGCGGATTCTACGAGCAGTACTTC. Translating it yields CASSLTGGFYEQYF. The full variable domain, with the rest looked up from reference TRBV7-3 and TRBJ2-7, is GAGVSQTPSNKVTEKGKYVELRCDPISGHTALYWYRQSLGQGPEFLIYFQGTGAADDSGLPNDRFFAVRPEGSVSTLKIQRTERGDSAVYLCASSLTGGFYEQYFGPGTRLTVT.

In the case of this clone: The identical CDR3 is also encoded by other nucleotide sequences in the sample. This chain uses TRBV28 with TRBJ1-1; the D gene is possibly TRBD1 (5 bases). V lost 2 bases, J lost 1 base, and 8 bases lay in between. The CDR3 sequence is 14 residues long. Germline V CDR1 and CDR2: MDHEN, SYDVKM. The CDR3 region has the DNA TGTGCCAGCAGTTTAGTCAGGGAGAACACTGAAGCTTTCTTT. Its protein product is CASSLVRENTEAFF. Based on the CDR3 plus reference TRBV28 and TRBJ1-1, the full variable domain is DVKVTQSSRYLVKRTGEKVFLECVQDMDHENMFWYRQDPGLGLRLIYFSYDVKMKEKGDIPEGYSVSREKKERFSLILESASTNQTSMYLCASSLVRENTEAFFGQGTRLTVV.

This clone was counted only a few times. The rearrangement uses TRBV5-6 and TRBJ1-3; D gene unclear. This CDR3 contains 14 residues. The V end was cut by 0 bases, the J end by 2 bases, with 6 bases between. CDR1 SGHDT and CDR2 YYEEEE come from the germline V gene. This CDR3 is CASSLGLTGNTIYF. DNA for the CDR3: TGTGCCAGCAGCTTGGGGTTAACTGGAAACACCATATATTTT. Variable domain in full (rest from reference TRBV5-6 and TRBJ1-3): DAGVTQSPTHLIKTRGQQVTLRCSPKSGHDTVSWYQQALGQGPQFIFQYYEEEERQRGNFPDRFSGHQFPNYSSELNVNALLLGDSALYLCASSLGLTGNTIYFGEGSWLTVV.

The V call is TRBV27, the J call TRBJ2-1; D call uncertain. The germline CDR1 and CDR2 sequences are MNHEY and SMNVEV (reference sequence). Between the trimmed V and J ends, which lost 0 bases and 6 bases, there was a span of 6 bases. The CDR3 extends over 13 amino acids. In DNA, the CDR3 is TGTGCCAGCAGTTTATCGCCCAGCAATGAGCAGTTCTTC. It is translated as CASSLSPSNEQFF.

The chain couples TRBV19 to TRBJ1-5; D perhaps matches TRBD1 (5 bases). The germline V and J ends were trimmed by 2 bases and 4 bases, with 12 bases remaining between them. The CDR3 consists of 15 residues. The germline V gene encodes CDR1 LNHDA and CDR2 SQIVND (reference sequence). In DNA, the CDR3 is TGTGCCAGTAGTATATCCGGGGGAGGAAATCAGCCCCAGCATTTT. It is translated as CASSISGGGNQPQHF. The full variable domain, completed using reference TRBV19 and TRBJ1-5, is DGGITQSPKYLFRKEGQNVTLSCEQNLNHDAMYWYRQDPGQGLRLIYYSQIVNDFQKGDIAEGYSVSREKKESFPLTVTSAQKNPTAFYLCASSISGGGNQPQHFGDGTRLSIL.

The V gene is TRBV7-6, the J gene TRBJ2-6; TRBD1 aligns across 7 bases. This CDR3 is 16 amino acids long. From germline, CDR1 is SGHVS and CDR2 FNYEAQ. V shed 3 bases, J shed 0 bases, and the junction held 2 bases outside the gene matches. The CDR3 protein is CASSLTGISGANVLTF. DNA of the CDR3: TGTGCCAGCAGCTTGACAGGGATCTCTGGGGCCAACGTCCTGACTTTC.

The V and J genes are TRBV21-1 and TRBJ1-2; TRBD1, the D gene given by the table, was not confirmed from the DNA. TRBV21-1 is an annotated pseudogene. The CDR3 runs 16 residues. This CDR3 reads CASSKDRPGSNYGYTF. The DNA of the CDR3 is TGTGCCAGCAGCAAAGACAGGCCAGGAAGTAACTATGGCTACACCTTC.

This clone occurred a few times. The chain is built from TRBV7-2 and TRBJ1-5, with TRBD1 as a possible D gene (6 bases). This CDR3 is built from 14 residues. CDR1 and CDR2 (germline): SGHTA, FQGNSA. Trimming left V 5 bases short and J 9 bases short, with 17 bases between. The CDR3 region has the DNA TGTGCCAGCAGCCGGACAGCACGGGGGTGGCCCCAGCATTTT. This sequence encodes CASSRTARGWPQHF.

The gene calls are TRBV30 and TRBJ2-1, with D perhaps TRBD2 (7 bases). CDR1 GTSNPN and CDR2 SVGIG come from the germline V gene (reference sequence). The CDR3 consists of 16 residues. Trimming removed 6 bases at V and 1 base at J, with 19 bases between. In DNA form, the CDR3 reads TGTGCCTGCAACTCCAGAGGGAGGGGGTCCTACAATGAGCAGTTCTTC. Translating gives CACNSRGRGSYNEQFF.

The chain is built from TRBV5-4 and TRBJ2-1; a weak D match, TRBD2 (5 bases). Germline V gives CDR1 SGHNT, CDR2 YYREEE (reference sequence). The ends were cut back, 1 base at V and 9 bases at J, with 8 bases in the middle. This CDR3 is 12 amino acids long. The CDR3 reads CASSLTAAEQFF. In nucleotides, the CDR3 is TGTGCCAGCAGCTTGACAGCGGCTGAGCAGTTCTTC. The full variable domain, its missing parts supplied by reference TRBV5-4 and TRBJ2-1, is ETGVTQSPTHLIKTRGQQVTLRCSSQSGHNTVSWYQQALGQGPQFIFQYYREEENGRGNFPPRFSGLQFPNYSSELNVNALELDDSALYLCASSLTAAEQFFGPGTRLTVL.

The chain uses TRBV28 and TRBJ1-5; TRBD1 aligns across 8 bases. Germline V gene data show CDR1 as MDHEN and CDR2 as SYDVKM. The length of the CDR3 is 15 residues. After removal of 8 bases from V and 1 base from J, the junction contained 7 bases not matched to a gene. The CDR3 nucleotides read TGTGCCAGCCATACAGGGGGACAAAGCAATCAGCCCCAGCATTTT. It encodes CASHTGGQSNQPQHF.

The CDR3 nucleotides are TGTGCCAGCAGCTTAGAGATCCGCACAGATACGCAGTATTTT. This translates into CASSLEIRTDTQYF. The V call is TRBV11-2, the J call TRBJ2-3; unclear D gene. CDR1 is SGHAT and CDR2 is FQNNGV in the germline V gene. The CDR3 is made up of 14 amino acids. The germline V and J ends were trimmed by 0 bases and 1 base, with 5 bases remaining between them.

This clone was counted once. The chain uses TRBV27 and TRBJ1-2; no reliable D call. V was cut by 4 bases and J by 5 bases, with 14 bases left in between. CDR1 MNHEY and CDR2 SMNVEV come from the germline V gene (reference sequence). CDR3 size: 14 residues. As DNA, the CDR3 is TGTGCCAGCAGTTCCCTCCCGGAGAGGTATGGCTACACCTTC. Translation: CASSSLPERYGYTF.